Presented here are 32 T cell receptor beta chains from one specimen sequenced in a study of breast tumors, draining lymph nodes, adjacent tissues (dated by TCRdb to about 2016). To prepare the library, multiplex PCR was applied. The data were produced on an Illumina HiSeq 2000. TCRdb reran the public reads through fastp at Q25 and MiXCR, keeping productive beta chains. All rows with the same CDR3 protein become a single entry with the most common DNA and genes. The sample table shows under 250,000 distinct CDR3 sequences, and about 32% are seen once. About 1.4% of the sample goes to the ten largest clones. The lymph node samples were taken from the axillary draining lymph nodes of breast cancer patients. Sequencing input: axillary lymph node tissue. Source of these receptors: a female donor with breast cancer. Some clones in this sample may be carry-over from other donors' samples.

In the case of this clonotype: Sequence at one end of the junction differs from germline and may be a read error. V is TRBV7-6 and J is TRBJ2-7; 9 bases align to TRBD2. This CDR3 contains 13 residues. Per germline, CDR1 SGHVS and CDR2 FNYEAQ. The CDR3 sequence: CASSSGLAYGQYF. For the CDR3, the DNA is TGTGCCAGCAGCTCTGGACTAGCGTACGGGCAGTACTTC.

The rearrangement joins TRBV6-5 to TRBJ1-3, with D tentatively TRBD1 (5 bases). This CDR3 has 14 residues. Trimming shortened V by 5 bases and J by 4 bases, and 12 bases separated the two germline ends. Germline V gene sequence: CDR1 MNHEY, CDR2 SVGAGI. CDR3 amino acids: CASSPGPGGNTIYF. The CDR3 nucleotides are TGTGCCAGCAGTCCGGGGCCAGGGGGAAACACCATATATTTT.

This clonotype was recorded at least ten times. The rearrangement joins TRBV7-3 to TRBJ2-1; 7 positions agree with TRBD1. The CDR3 extends over 16 amino acids. CDR1 SGHTA and CDR2 FQGTGA come from the germline V gene. Trimming removed 4 bases from V and 0 bases from J; junction bases left unmatched: 6. The CDR3 region has the DNA TGTGCCAGCAGCTCACAGGGGTCAAGCTCCTACAATGAGCAGTTCTTC. It codes for CASSSQGSSSYNEQFF.

This clonotype has ten or more counts. The chain combines TRBV19 with TRBJ2-2, with 8 positions matching TRBD2. V shed 7 bases, J shed 7 bases, and the junction held 14 bases outside the gene matches. This CDR3 contains 16 residues. The germline CDR1 and CDR2 sequences are LNHDA and SQIVND (reference sequence). The CDR3 DNA sequence: TGTGCCAGTATGGGGGGGTTAGGACTAGCCGTCGGGGAGCTGTTTTTT. Its translation: CASMGGLGLAVGELFF.

This clonotype was detected many times. V gene TRBV7-2 combines with J gene TRBJ2-5, with D tentatively TRBD2 (6 bases). The CDR3 is made up of 15 amino acids. CDR1 is SGHTA and CDR2 is FQGNSA in the germline V gene. The V and J ends lost 5 bases and 1 base respectively, with 14 bases between them. CDR3 in amino acids: CASSRGGAAQETQYF. In nucleotides, the CDR3 is TGTGCCAGCAGCCGAGGCGGGGCCGCCCAAGAGACCCAGTACTTC.

In its sample, this clonotype was seen many times. One junction end does not reproduce the germline sequence, and a read error may be involved. The chain combines TRBV19 with TRBJ2-1, with 13 bases aligning to TRBD2. Germline loops: CDR1 LNHDA, CDR2 SQIVND (reference sequence). The length of the CDR3 is 14 residues. Written as DNA, the CDR3 is TGTGCCTGTAGTGGGACTAGCGGGATAAGTGAGCAGTTCTTC. The encoded protein is CACSGTSGISEQFF.

At least ten counts were recorded for this clonotype. This chain uses TRBV20-1 with TRBJ2-3, with 11 bases matching TRBD2. The CDR3 is 15 amino acids. Germline V CDR1 and CDR2: DFQATT, SNEGSKA (reference sequence). The J segment lost 3 bases and the V segment lost 3 bases, leaving 5 bases of the junction unmatched. The CDR3, as DNA: TGCAGTGCTAGTCGCCTAGCGGGAGGAACAGATACGCAGTATTTT. Amino acid sequence: CSASRLAGGTDTQYF.

On this clonotype itself: The missing conserved phenylalanine or tryptophan at the end of this CDR3 makes a read error likely. The DNA is omitted, as the CDR3 cannot be located on it reliably, and the CDR3 follows TCRdb's listing. This rearrangement joins TRBV9 to TRBJ2-5; the DNA was not compared with TRBD1, the D call given in the table. Germline assignment: CDR1 SGDLS and CDR2 YYNGEE. The CDR3 has 9 amino acids, counting both end residues. CDR3 sequence: CASSVRGDP.

The sample holds many counts of this clonotype. V gene TRBV2 combines with J gene TRBJ2-3, with TRBD2 matching 8 bases. The trim removed 7 bases at V and 3 bases at J, leaving 9 bases unmatched. Germline V gives CDR1 SNHLY, CDR2 FYNNEI. The CDR3 contains 15 residues. The CDR3 DNA follows: TGTGCCAGCATAGGTTCGAGCGGGAGAACAGATACGCAGTATTTT. It translates to CASIGSSGRTDTQYF. Variable domain in full (rest from reference TRBV2 and TRBJ2-3): EPEVTQTPSHQVTQMGQEVILRCVPISNHLYFYWYRQILGQKVEFLVSFYNNEISEKSEIFDDQFSVERPDGSNFTLKIRSTKLEDSAMYFCASIGSSGRTDTQYFGPGTRLTVL.

This clonotype was detected ten times or more. The rearrangement joins TRBV19 to TRBJ1-5; the D is unclear. Trimming shortened V by 5 bases and J by 5 bases, and 13 bases separated the two germline ends. CDR1 is LNHDA and CDR2 is SQIVND in the germline V gene (reference sequence). This CDR3 comprises 14 residues. The CDR3 loop is CASSPGRMDQPQHF. The CDR3 coding sequence is TGTGCCAGTAGTCCCGGTCGGATGGATCAGCCCCAGCATTTT. Full variable domain (outside the CDR3, taken from reference TRBV19 and TRBJ1-5): DGGITQSPKYLFRKEGQNVTLSCEQNLNHDAMYWYRQDPGQGLRLIYYSQIVNDFQKGDIAEGYSVSREKKESFPLTVTSAQKNPTAFYLCASSPGRMDQPQHFGDGTRLSIL.

The gene calls are TRBV24-1 and TRBJ2-3, with D uncertain. Trimming stripped 5 bases from V and 2 bases from J, with 16 bases between. This CDR3 region has 16 residues. The germline V gene encodes CDR1 KGHDR and CDR2 SFDVKD. This CDR3 reads CATSARGSDLTDTQYF. CDR3 sequence (DNA): TGTGCCACCAGTGCTAGAGGATCCGACCTCACAGATACGCAGTATTTT.

The V and J genes are TRBV20-1 and TRBJ2-5, with TRBD1 matching over 7 bases. Germline CDR1 reads DFQATT; CDR2 reads SNEGSKA (reference sequence). V was clipped by 0 bases and J by 9 bases; unmatched bases: 13. This CDR3 has 15 residues. CDR3 sequence (DNA): TGCAGTGCTAGAGATCTAGACAGGGTAAGACAGCCCCAGTACTTC. Protein sequence: CSARDLDRVRQPQYF.

In its sample, this clonotype was seen many times. As DNA, the CDR3 is TGTGCCAGCAGCGTATCCGGGACAGGGCCCCCGGAGACCCAGTACTTC. It codes for CASSVSGTGPPETQYF. The genes are TRBV9 and TRBJ2-5; 9 positions agree with TRBD1. The length of the CDR3 is 16 residues. V was pared by 1 base and J by 5 bases, with 9 bases of the junction left unmatched. Germline CDR1 SGDLS, CDR2 YYNGEE.

This clonotype was detected many times. V and J are TRBV11-3 and TRBJ1-2, with a weak D call TRBD1 (6 bases). Germline CDR1 reads SGHNT; CDR2 reads YENEEA. The CDR3 has 16 amino acids. Trimming took off 0 bases at V and 6 bases at J, with 17 bases between the two ends. This CDR3 is CASSLDRGAPWNGYTF. The CDR3 DNA reads as TGTGCCAGCAGCTTAGACAGGGGCGCCCCATGGAATGGCTACACCTTC.

This clonotype has a count of ten or more. The rearrangement joins TRBV5-1 to TRBJ2-1; 9 bases line up with TRBD2. V shed 3 bases and J 8 bases; nucleotides not matched to a gene: 24. Germline V gene sequence: CDR1 SGHRS, CDR2 YFSETQ. CDR3 size: 20 residues. The CDR3 region is CASSSPPMGGYGLALDEQFF. CDR3 bases: TGCGCCAGCAGCTCCCCGCCGATGGGGGGCTACGGACTAGCGTTGGATGAGCAGTTCTTC. Based on the CDR3 plus reference TRBV5-1 and TRBJ2-1, the full variable domain is KAGVTQTPRYLIKTRGQQVTLSCSPISGHRSVSWYQQTPGQGLQFLFEYFSETQRNKGNFPGRFSGRQFSNSRSEMNVSTLELGDSALYLCASSSPPMGGYGLALDEQFFGPGTRLTVL.

This clonotype has more than one count but fewer than ten. The rearrangement joins TRBV6-9 to TRBJ2-7, with 10 bases fitting TRBD2. Germline values: CDR1 MNHGY, CDR2 SVAAGI. Trimming at V came to 10 bases and at J to 0 bases, leaving 6 bases not matched to a gene. The CDR3 has 14 amino acids. The CDR3 nucleotides are TGTGCCAACCCGCCTAGCGGGGGCTCCTACGAGCAGTACTTC. It yields the protein CANPPSGGSYEQYF.

The sample holds a few counts of this clonotype. The rearrangement links TRBV4-3 to TRBJ1-1; no firm D call. V lost 4 bases to trimming and J lost 1 base, with 13 bases between them. Germline V gives CDR1 LGHNA, CDR2 YSLEER. The CDR3 sequence is 15 residues long. Written as DNA, the CDR3 is TGCGCCAGCAGCCTCAATTGGGCGGGGAACACTGAAGCTTTCTTT. This encodes CASSLNWAGNTEAFF.

In this sample, this clonotype turned up many times. This chain links TRBV12-3 or TRBV12-4 with TRBJ1-5, with TRBD1 matching 7 bases. The CDR3 is made up of 14 amino acids. The junction had 4 bases not matched to a gene; V was cut back by 3 bases and J by 5 bases. The CDR3 nucleotides are TGTGCCAGCAGTTTTCAGGGGGGACATCAGCCCCAGCATTTT. Translation gives CASSFQGGHQPQHF.

The V call is TRBV5-1, the J call TRBJ2-3; possibly TRBD2 for D (5 bases). There are 16 residues in the CDR3. Germline V gene lookup returns CDR1 SGHRS and CDR2 YFSETQ. V was shortened by 0 bases and J by 2 bases, with 13 bases between the two germline ends. The CDR3 reads CASSLVRAANTDTQYF. CDR3 bases: TGCGCCAGCAGCTTGGTTCGAGCGGCGAACACAGATACGCAGTATTTT.

This clonotype was seen a few times. The chain couples TRBV29-1 to TRBJ1-1, with D maybe TRBD1 (6 bases). V lost 6 bases and J 4 bases, leaving 18 bases between the germline ends. The CDR3 sequence is 14 residues long. Germline lookup yields CDR1 SQVTM and CDR2 ANQGSEA. In nucleotides, the CDR3 is TGCAGCGTCGACGGCACAGGGATCGTCACTGAAGCTTTCTTT. The encoded protein is CSVDGTGIVTEAFF.

The sample holds many counts of this clonotype. The chain recombines TRBV30 with TRBJ2-2, with unresolved D. The CDR3 contains 13 residues. Germline values: CDR1 GTSNPN, CDR2 SVGIG (reference sequence). Trimming left V 4 bases short and J 3 bases short, with 9 bases between. In DNA, the CDR3 is TGTGCCTGGATGAGATTTGACACCGGGGAGCTGTTTTTT. Its protein is CAWMRFDTGELFF.

At least ten counts were recorded for this clonotype. The V and J genes are TRBV24-1 and TRBJ2-1; TRBD2 matches 9 bases. J lost 0 bases, V lost 4 bases, and 6 bases had no gene match. The germline CDR1 and CDR2 sequences are KGHDR and SFDVKD. This CDR3 spans 17 amino acids. CDR3 DNA: TGTGCCACCAGTGAACACCCGACTAGCGGCTCCTACAATGAGCAGTTCTTC. This encodes CATSEHPTSGSYNEQFF.

In this sample, this clonotype turned up many times. This chain connects TRBV19 to TRBJ2-5; no clear D. Trimming took 3 bases from V and 4 from J, leaving 3 bases between them. The CDR3 extends over 11 amino acids. Germline V lookup: CDR1 LNHDA, CDR2 SQIVND (reference sequence). For the CDR3, the DNA is TGTGCCAGTAGTATTCGAGAGACCCAGTACTTC. It codes for CASSIRETQYF.

This clonotype has at least ten counts. V is TRBV20-1 and J is TRBJ2-7, with 11 bases matching TRBD2. Germline V CDR1 and CDR2: DFQATT, SNEGSKA (reference sequence). Trimming removed 5 bases from V and 3 bases from J; junction bases left unmatched: 12. The CDR3 contains 16 residues. The CDR3 DNA follows: TGCAGTGCTCAAGGACTACTAGCGGGAGCCAACTACGAGCAGTACTTC. It codes for CSAQGLLAGANYEQYF.

The table lists this clonotype with many counts. DNA of the CDR3: TGTGCCAGCAGGCTAGCGGGAGGGCCCAATGAGCAGTTCTTC. This sequence encodes CASRLAGGPNEQFF. The rearrangement links TRBV6-5 to TRBJ2-1, with 12 bases matching TRBD2. The germline CDR1 and CDR2 sequences are MNHEY and SVGAGI. The CDR3 sequence is 14 residues long. Losses at the gene ends were 6 bases for V and 6 bases for J; bases not matched to a gene: 3.

The V and J genes are TRBV6-5 and TRBJ1-5; no firm D call. This CDR3 has 14 amino acids. V gave up 5 bases and J gave up 6 bases, with 14 bases separating them. From germline, CDR1 is MNHEY and CDR2 SVGAGI. CDR3 DNA sequence: TGTGCCAGCAGTCCGACCTACGCTAGTCAGCCCCAGCATTTT. Translated, it gives CASSPTYASQPQHF.

This clonotype was seen many times. The genes are TRBV12-3 or TRBV12-4 and TRBJ1-5; TRBD1 aligns across 12 bases. CDR3 length equals 14 residues. The J segment lost 5 bases and the V segment lost 6 bases, leaving 2 bases of the junction unmatched. The CDR3 reads CASRGTGGYQPQHF. In DNA, the CDR3 is TGTGCCAGCAGGGGGACAGGGGGCTATCAGCCCCAGCATTTT.

In its sample, this clonotype was seen many times. The J gene is TRBJ2-1, the V gene TRBV5-6; TRBD2 matches at 9 bases. The CDR3 has 15 residues. The V segment lost 2 bases and the J segment 6 bases; nucleotides outside the gene matches: 6. Germline assignment: CDR1 SGHDT and CDR2 YYEEEE. DNA of the CDR3: TGTGCCAGCAGCTTTAGCGGGAGTAGGGGCAATGAGCAGTTCTTC. This translates into CASSFSGSRGNEQFF.

At least ten counts were recorded for this clonotype. The V call is TRBV12-3 or TRBV12-4, the J call TRBJ1-5; 7 bases match TRBD1. J lost 5 bases, V lost 5 bases, and 3 bases had no gene match. This CDR3 has 13 amino acids. The CDR3 loop reads CASSIQGYQPQHF. The CDR3 coding sequence is TGTGCCAGCAGTATACAGGGGTATCAGCCCCAGCATTTT.

The chain joins TRBV24-1 to TRBJ2-5; 11 bases line up with TRBD2. Losses at the gene ends were 7 bases for V and 1 base for J; bases not matched to a gene: 10. Germline lookup yields CDR1 KGHDR and CDR2 SFDVKD. The CDR3 spans 17 residues. The CDR3 nucleotides are TGTGCCACCAGCTTGTCTAGCGGGAGGACGATCCAAGAGACCCAGTACTTC. Its translation: CATSLSSGRTIQETQYF.

In its sample, this clonotype was seen many times. The V and J genes are TRBV28 and TRBJ2-2, with D hard to call. Trimming shortened V by 6 bases and J by 6 bases, and 8 bases separated the two germline ends. The germline V gene encodes CDR1 MDHEN and CDR2 SYDVKM. This CDR3 spans 12 amino acids. The CDR3 here is CASSVLSGELFF. DNA for the CDR3: TGTGCCAGCAGCGTCCTGTCCGGGGAGCTGTTTTTT.

The chain combines TRBV7-2 with TRBJ1-6, with D uncertain. V was cut by 2 bases and J by 5 bases, with 16 bases left in between. This CDR3 spans 17 amino acids. Looked up from germline, CDR1 is SGHTA and CDR2 is FQGNSA. The DNA of the CDR3 is TGTGCCAGCAGCTTACTAGCGGGAGTGGGAAATAATTCACCCCTCCACTTT. Translated: CASSLLAGVGNNSPLHF.